The 16 T cell receptor beta chains below all came from one sample that was sequenced in a study of cytomegalovirus exposure and HLA in healthy donors. The PCR was carried out with 60 Vbeta primers and 13 Jbeta primers. Some clones are missing from TCRdb's copy, which holds only in-frame ones; the method was immunoSEQ multiplex PCR. The top ten clones hold about 1% of a sample with some 150,000 clones, 79% of them seen once. The sequencing sample was made of PBMCs. These receptors were obtained from a male donor in good health and CMV-seronegative.

There are a few counts of this clone. The rearrangement uses TRBV4-3 and TRBJ1-4, with 9 bases identical to TRBD1. The V segment lost 3 bases and the J segment 9 bases; nucleotides outside the gene matches: 14. There are 17 residues in the CDR3. Germline V gene lookup returns CDR1 LGHNA and CDR2 YSLEER. The CDR3 nucleotides read TGCGCCAGCAGCCAGGCCTCCTTTGGGACAGGGCAACAAAAACTGTTTTTT. This sequence encodes CASSQASFGTGQQKLFF.

The chain uses TRBV30 and TRBJ1-4; D unresolved. Trimming took off 0 bases at V and 7 bases at J, with 9 bases between the two ends. The germline CDR1 and CDR2 sequences are GTSNPN and SVGIG (reference sequence). This CDR3 has 13 amino acids. In nucleotides, the CDR3 is TGTGCCTGGAGTGTACTTTTCGGTGAAAAACTGTTTTTT. It encodes CAWSVLFGEKLFF.

V is TRBV21-1 and J is TRBJ2-5; the D segment call TRBD2 is taken from the table without a DNA check. TRBV21-1 constitutes a pseudogene. This CDR3 contains 12 residues. CDR3 in amino acids: CASSKSRETQYF. DNA of the CDR3: TGTGCCAGCAGCAAGTCTCGTGAGACCCAGTACTTC.

The gene calls are TRBV4-1 and TRBJ1-4; TRBD1 matches 9 bases. Per the germline V gene, CDR1 is MGHRA and CDR2 is YSYEKL. V gave up 4 bases and J gave up 2 bases; unmatched junction bases: 8. The CDR3 has 17 residues. DNA of the CDR3: TGCGCCAGCAGCCGGGTCCCGGGACAGGGCACTAATGAAAAACTGTTTTTT. Encoded protein: CASSRVPGQGTNEKLFF.

For this clone: The identical CDR3 is also encoded by other nucleotide sequences in the sample. The gene calls are TRBV7-3 and TRBJ2-5; 9 nucleotides align to TRBD2. Germline trimming cut 5 bases from V and 5 bases from J; bases unmatched to any gene: 3. Germline V lookup: CDR1 SGHTA, CDR2 FQGTGA. The CDR3 loop spans 13 amino acids. The CDR3 bases are TGTGCCAGCAGCCCTAGCGGGGCCGAGACCCAGTACTTC. This sequence encodes CASSPSGAETQYF.

The CDR3: CASSIGATYEQYF. The DNA for the CDR3 is TGTGCCAGCAGTATAGGGGCGACCTACGAGCAGTACTTC. This sequence joins TRBV25-1 and TRBJ2-7; a possible D gene is TRBD1 (5 bases). The ends were cut back, 5 bases at V and 2 bases at J, with 10 bases in the middle. The germline V gene encodes CDR1 MGHDK and CDR2 SYGVNS. The CDR3 is made up of 13 amino acids.

The V gene is TRBV6-4, the J gene TRBJ1-6; TRBD1 might be the D (5 bases). V dropped 3 bases and J dropped 13 bases, with 10 bases sitting between them. The CDR3 extends over 12 amino acids. Germline V gene sequence: CDR1 MRHNA, CDR2 SNTAGT. The CDR3 bases are TGTGCCAGCAGTGAATACGGGGGGCCCCTCCACTTT. This codes for CASSEYGGPLHF.

This chain joins TRBV5-8 and TRBJ2-1; TRBD2 is a possible D gene (6 bases). This CDR3 contains 15 residues. Trimming cost V 3 bases and J 0 bases, with 10 bases left between them. CDR1 and CDR2 (germline): SGHTS, YDEGEE. The CDR3 nucleotides are TGTGCCAGCAGCTATGGGACTCCCTCCTACAATGAGCAGTTCTTC. Protein product: CASSYGTPSYNEQFF.

The V gene is TRBV6-5, the J gene TRBJ2-5; D may be TRBD2 (6 bases). The length of the CDR3 is 12 residues. Per germline, CDR1 MNHEY and CDR2 SVGAGI. The germline V and J ends were trimmed by 8 bases and 10 bases, with 17 bases remaining between them. CDR3 residues: CASLGPGEVQYF. In DNA form, the CDR3 reads TGTGCCAGCCTAGGGCCCGGGGAGGTCCAGTACTTC.

The chain employs TRBV9 and TRBJ1-2; no firm D call. Germline V gene lookup returns CDR1 SGDLS and CDR2 YYNGEE. This CDR3 has 11 residues. The V end was cut by 3 bases, the J end by 8 bases, with 8 bases between. CDR3 loop: CASSGTKGYTF. CDR3 coding DNA: TGTGCCAGCAGCGGGACTAAAGGCTACACCTTC.

The chain joins TRBV29-1 to TRBJ1-4; D uncertain. The germline CDR1 and CDR2 sequences are SQVTM and ANQGSEA. The germline V and J ends were trimmed by 7 bases and 0 bases, with 15 bases remaining between them. The CDR3 runs 15 residues. The chain's CDR3 is CSASPGGATNEKLFF. Written as DNA, the CDR3 is TGCAGCGCATCCCCTGGAGGTGCAACTAATGAAAAACTGTTTTTT.

This chain joins TRBV27 and TRBJ1-1, with D perhaps TRBD1 (5 bases). V was pared by 2 bases and J by 6 bases, with 10 bases between. The germline V gene has CDR1 MNHEY and CDR2 SMNVEV (reference sequence). The CDR3 runs to 13 residues. The CDR3 bases are TGTGCCAGCAGTTTAGTCCGGGGGGCTGAAGCTTTCTTT. This sequence encodes CASSLVRGAEAFF.

J is TRBJ2-2 and V is TRBV5-5; tentatively, D is TRBD2 (6 bases). The CDR3 extends over 15 amino acids. The V gene's germline CDR1 is SGHKS and CDR2 YYEKEE (reference sequence). The V gene lost 2 bases and the J gene lost 8 bases, with 16 bases spanning the gap. This CDR3 reads CASSFRDSLFGELFF. The DNA for the CDR3 is TGTGCCAGCAGCTTCCGGGACTCTCTCTTTGGGGAGCTGTTTTTT.

The rearrangement uses TRBV7-6 and TRBJ2-3; 9 bases agree with TRBD2. Germline V gene lookup returns CDR1 SGHVS and CDR2 FNYEAQ. V lost 5 bases and J lost 1; bases outside the gene matches: 10. This CDR3 is built from 17 residues. The DNA for the CDR3 is TGTGCCAGCAGCCTAACAGGGGCTAGCGGGGGCACAGATACGCAGTATTTT. Its protein is CASSLTGASGGTDTQYF. Together with reference TRBV7-6 and TRBJ2-3, the CDR3 gives the full variable domain: GAGVSQSPRYKVTKRGQDVALRCDPISGHVSLYWYRQALGQGPEFLTYFNYEAQQDKSGLPNDRFSAERPEGSISTLTIQRTEQRDSAMYRCASSLTGASGGTDTQYFGPGTRLTVL.

This chain uses TRBV7-3 with TRBJ1-2; D unclear. The ends were cut back, 2 bases at V and 2 bases at J, with 21 bases in the middle. The V gene's germline CDR1 is SGHTA and CDR2 FQGTGA. The length of the CDR3 is 18 residues. CDR3: CASSLVGGGELANYGYTF. For the CDR3, the DNA is TGTGCCAGCAGCTTAGTGGGTGGTGGGGAGCTCGCCAACTATGGCTACACCTTC.

The V call is TRBV2, the J call TRBJ2-1, with D possibly being TRBD1 (5 bases). Germline V CDR1 and CDR2: SNHLY, FYNNEI. Trimming took 3 bases from V and 0 from J, leaving 12 bases between them. The CDR3 loop spans 16 amino acids. CDR3 bases: TGTGCCAGCAGTGAGACACAGGCTAGCTCCTACAATGAGCAGTTCTTC. Translating it yields CASSETQASSYNEQFF.